This T cell receptor (beta chain) appears in the sequencing data of a study of post-analysis software for immune sequencing data. Study results and caveats: Among about 5 TRBV segments more frequent in patients than controls were TRBV5-6, TRBV5-1 and TRBV20-1.

Unique-molecular-identifier-tagged TCR beta cDNA libraries were used. TCRdb reprocessed the PCR reads with MiXCR, giving one entry per CDR3 protein. The sample consists of approximately 730,000 distinct CDR3 sequences, about 45% of them appearing once. About this clonotype: Its antigen is unidentified.

The CDR3 is 13 amino acids. V dropped 3 bases and J dropped 7 bases, with 12 bases sitting between them. Sequencing was done on a sample of blood. This TCR was recovered from a girl aged 10 to 17 with multiple sclerosis. The chain employs TRBV12-3 or TRBV12-4 and TRBJ1-2; D gene uncertain. The CDR3 loop is CASSLDRSSGYTF. CDR3 nucleotides: TGTGCCAGCAGTTTGGACCGGTCTAGTGGCTACACCTTC.